Listed below are T cell receptor beta chains from one sample, sequenced in a study of blood T cell repertoires in COVID-19. Sequencing used immunoSEQ multiplex PCR; TCRdb keeps in-frame clones, though not all of them. The sample gives 330,000 or so clones, around 87% of which show up once; 1.9% is in the top ten. Source material: PBMCs or T cells enriched from blood (not recorded which). These TCRs come from a man aged 40-55 years in a cohort exposed to, infected with or recovered from COVID-19 (not recorded which). CDR3s include the opening cysteine and the closing phenylalanine or tryptophan. Fields, in order: J gene, clone size, V gene, D gene, CDR3 protein, CDR3 DNA. The D gene is left open where the match is weak. Rows may omit the clone size; those that give it use once, few, many or a size class.

J: TRBJ1-2; size: once; V: TRBV6-5; D: NA; CDR3: CATRQFNAIYGYTF; DNA: TGTGCCACCAGACAGTTCAACGCAATCTATGGCTACACCTTC
J: TRBJ1-1; size: NA; V: TRBV2; D: NA; CDR3: CASNTAAGGTLNTEAFF; DNA: TGTGCCAGCAATACTGCCGCGGGGGGGACACTTAACACTGAAGCTTTCTTT
J: TRBJ1-1; size: NA; V: TRBV7-2; D: TRBD1; CDR3: CASSYRQGVEAFF; DNA: TGTGCCAGCAGCTATCGACAGGGGGTTGAAGCTTTCTTT
J: TRBJ1-5; size: few; V: TRBV19; D: TRBD1; CDR3: CASSPGYRGQRSNQPQHF; DNA: TGTGCCAGTAGTCCGGGATACAGGGGGCAGAGGAGCAATCAGCCCCAGCATTTT
J: TRBJ2-7; size: NA; V: TRBV19; D: NA; CDR3: CASRPIGHGASATYEQYF; DNA: TGTGCCAGTAGGCCGATCGGGCATGGGGCTAGCGCTACCTACGAGCAGTACTTC
J: TRBJ1-4; size: NA; V: TRBV5-1; D: NA; CDR3: CASSLGRGNEKLFF; DNA: TGCGCCAGCAGCTTGGGACGGGGGAACGAAAAACTGTTTTTT
J: TRBJ2-7; size: NA; V: TRBV6-5; D: TRBD1; CDR3: CASSWGTATYEQYF; DNA: TGTGCCAGCTCCTGGGGGACAGCGACCTACGAGCAGTACTTC
J: TRBJ1-3; size: NA; V: TRBV5-1; D: NA; CDR3: CASSSGGARSGNTIYF; DNA: TGCGCCAGCTCCTCGGGTGGCGCTCGCTCTGGAAACACCATATATTTT
J: TRBJ1-2; size: NA; V: TRBV28; D: TRBD1; CDR3: CASRRQGKSNGYTF; DNA: TGTGCCAGCAGGAGACAGGGGAAATCAAATGGCTACACCTTC
J: TRBJ2-7; size: NA; V: TRBV9; D: TRBD2; CDR3: CASSVGLSGRARVYEQYF; DNA: TGTGCCAGCAGCGTAGGCCTTAGCGGGAGGGCAAGGGTCTACGAGCAGTACTTC
J: TRBJ1-2; size: NA; V: TRBV5-1; D: NA; CDR3: CASRNSTQYGYTF; DNA: TGCGCCAGCAGGAACTCCACCCAATATGGCTACACCTTC
J: TRBJ2-1; size: once; V: TRBV7-9; D: TRBD2; CDR3: CASSLVRRGNDDEQFF; DNA: TGTGCCAGCAGCTTGGTTCGGCGGGGGAACGACGATGAGCAGTTCTTC
J: TRBJ1-2; size: few; V: TRBV2; D: NA; CDR3: CASREGSAYGYTF; DNA: TGTGCCAGCAGGGAGGGATCGGCCTATGGCTACACCTTC
J: TRBJ2-7; size: NA; V: TRBV5-1; D: TRBD2; CDR3: CASSLRTGTSGTNTYEQYF; DNA: TGCGCCAGCAGCTTGAGAACCGGGACTAGCGGGACCAATACCTACGAGCAGTACTTC
J: TRBJ1-1; size: once; V: TRBV6-1; D: NA; CDR3: CASSELGGGEAFF; DNA: TGTGCCAGCAGTGAGCTAGGGGGGGGTGAAGCTTTCTTT
J: TRBJ2-3; size: NA; V: TRBV5-6; D: NA; CDR3: CASSLGGRRTDTQYF; DNA: TGTGCCAGCAGCTTGGGGGGGCGACGCACAGATACGCAGTATTTT
J: TRBJ2-5; size: NA; V: TRBV14; D: NA; CDR3: CASSQTTGLGQETQYF; DNA: TGTGCCAGCAGCCAGACTACAGGGTTGGGGCAAGAGACCCAGTACTTC
J: TRBJ1-5; size: NA; V: TRBV7-9; D: NA; CDR3: CASSLAEGEGNQPQHF; DNA: TGTGCCAGCAGCTTAGCGGAAGGGGAGGGCAATCAGCCCCAGCATTTT
J: TRBJ2-3; size: NA; V: TRBV4-1; D: NA; CDR3: CASSQAGIRFTDTQYF; DNA: TGCGCCAGCAGCCAAGCAGGGATACGGTTCACAGATACGCAGTATTTT
J: TRBJ1-2; size: NA; V: TRBV18; D: NA; CDR3: CASSPPSRYGYTF; DNA: TGTGCCAGCTCACCACCTTCCCGCTATGGCTACACCTTC
J: TRBJ2-5; size: NA; V: TRBV7-3; D: TRBD1; CDR3: CASSTQGDGETQYF; DNA: TGTGCCAGCAGCACACAGGGGGACGGGGAGACCCAGTACTTC
J: TRBJ2-7; size: NA; V: TRBV2; D: TRBD1; CDR3: CASSWDRGHEQYF; DNA: TGTGCCAGCAGTTGGGACAGGGGTCACGAGCAGTACTTC
J: TRBJ2-1; size: NA; V: TRBV7-9; D: TRBD2; CDR3: CASSPTSGSYNEQFF; DNA: TGTGCCAGCAGCCCGACTAGCGGGTCCTACAATGAGCAGTTCTTC
J: TRBJ2-1; size: NA; V: TRBV29-1; D: NA; CDR3: CSVEGETEEQFF; DNA: TGCAGCGTTGAAGGAGAAACAGAGGAGCAGTTCTTC
J: TRBJ1-3; size: NA; V: TRBV30; D: NA; CDR3: CAWSAGRGNTIYF; DNA: TGTGCCTGGTCGGCAGGGCGCGGAAACACCATATATTTT
J: TRBJ2-1; size: NA; V: TRBV27; D: TRBD2; CDR3: CASSSSRTSGNYEQFF; DNA: TGTGCCAGCAGTTCTTCAAGGACTAGCGGGAACTATGAGCAGTTCTTC
J: TRBJ2-1; size: NA; V: TRBV24-1; D: TRBD2; CDR3: CATSDKLAGFRHEQFF; DNA: TGTGCCACCAGTGATAAACTAGCGGGCTTTCGCCATGAGCAGTTCTTC
J: TRBJ2-2; size: NA; V: TRBV7-9; D: NA; CDR3: CASSLLQGSGELFF; DNA: TGTGCCAGCAGCTTACTACAGGGTTCCGGGGAGCTGTTTTTT
J: TRBJ2-2; size: NA; V: TRBV27; D: TRBD2; CDR3: CASSLYGRDTGELFF; DNA: TGTGCCAGCAGTTTATACGGGAGGGACACCGGGGAGCTGTTTTTT
J: TRBJ2-2; size: NA; V: TRBV7-9; D: NA; CDR3: CASSLAPFSGRSLTGELFF; DNA: TGTGCCAGCAGCTTAGCGCCTTTCTCGGGGAGGTCCCTCACCGGGGAGCTGTTTTTT
J: TRBJ2-1; size: NA; V: TRBV7-8; D: TRBD2; CDR3: CASSRGLAYEQFF; DNA: TGTGCCAGCAGCCGCGGACTAGCGTATGAGCAGTTCTTC
J: TRBJ2-1; size: NA; V: TRBV2; D: NA; CDR3: CASHLTGYNEQFF; DNA: TGTGCCAGTCACCTCACAGGGTACAATGAGCAGTTCTTC
J: TRBJ1-3; size: NA; V: TRBV4-2; D: NA; CDR3: CASSQGSFSGNTIYF; DNA: TGTGCCAGCAGCCAAGGTAGTTTCTCTGGAAACACCATATATTTT
J: TRBJ2-7; size: NA; V: TRBV2; D: NA; CDR3: CASTRTLSYEQYF; DNA: TGTGCCAGCACCCGGACTCTCTCCTACGAGCAGTACTTC
J: TRBJ2-3; size: NA; V: TRBV7-8; D: TRBD2; CDR3: CASSYGREGPLTQYF; DNA: TGTGCCAGCAGCTACGGGCGGGAGGGCCCTCTTACGCAGTATTTT
J: TRBJ2-1; size: NA; V: TRBV7-2; D: NA; CDR3: CASSLAGGYNEQFF; DNA: TGTGCCAGCAGCTTAGCGGGAGGATACAATGAGCAGTTCTTC
J: TRBJ2-7; size: NA; V: TRBV30; D: TRBD2; CDR3: CAWSVQGEGRGAYEQYF; DNA: TGTGCCTGGAGTGTTCAAGGGGAGGGTCGAGGCGCCTACGAGCAGTACTTC
J: TRBJ2-1; size: NA; V: TRBV7-9; D: NA; CDR3: CASSPRVAAYNEQFF; DNA: TGTGCCAGCAGCCCCCGGGTAGCGGCGTACAATGAGCAGTTCTTC
J: TRBJ2-1; size: NA; V: TRBV7-8; D: NA; CDR3: CASSQYRNEQFF; DNA: TGTGCCAGCAGCCAATATCGCAATGAGCAGTTCTTC
J: TRBJ1-6; size: NA; V: TRBV7-2; D: NA; CDR3: CASSLEVGGIFSSPLHF; DNA: TGTGCCAGCAGCTTAGAAGTTGGGGGGATTTTCAGTTCACCCCTCCACTTT
J: TRBJ1-6; size: NA; V: TRBV18; D: TRBD1; CDR3: CASSKGTGVMNSPLHF; DNA: TGTGCCAGCTCAAAGGGGACAGGGGTCATGAATTCACCCCTCCACTTT
J: TRBJ2-7; size: NA; V: TRBV27; D: TRBD1; CDR3: CASSFLGQGPDEQYF; DNA: TGTGCCAGCAGTTTTTTGGGACAGGGACCGGACGAGCAGTACTTC
J: TRBJ2-7; size: once; V: TRBV7-9; D: NA; CDR3: CATAPTPSYEQYF; DNA: TGTGCCACCGCCCCTACCCCCTCCTACGAGCAGTACTTC
J: TRBJ1-1; size: NA; V: TRBV28; D: NA; CDR3: CASSLEGNTEAFF; DNA: TGTGCCAGCAGTTTGGAGGGAAACACTGAAGCTTTCTTT
J: TRBJ2-5; size: NA; V: TRBV3-1/TRBV3-2; D: TRBD1; CDR3: CASSQGTGLETQYF; DNA: TGTGCCAGCAGCCAAGGGACAGGGCTGGAGACCCAGTACTTC
J: TRBJ2-1; size: NA; V: TRBV29-1; D: TRBD2; CDR3: CSVAAGGPNEQFF; DNA: TGCAGCGTTGCAGCGGGAGGGCCCAATGAGCAGTTCTTC